This T cell receptor beta chain was identified in a study of blood T cells in healthy people across ages. About this clonotype: What it binds is not known.

Unmatched junction bases numbered 10, after V lost 10 bases and J lost 6 bases. The CDR3 is 13 amino acids. CDR1 is SNHLY and CDR2 is FYNNEI in the germline V gene. Findings and caveats of the study: While age rose, TCR beta diversity per million T cells dropped in a roughly linear way.

Alongside a J-beta primer mix, a sample-barcoded 5' primer served in a second PCR lasting about 7 to 12 cycles. Samples each returned at least 2.5 million CDR3-containing paired-end reads. TCRdb recomputed calls from the 5' RACE reads with MiXCR, one row per CDR3 protein. The sample holds over 500,000 distinct CDR3 sequences, 52% seen once. This TCR was recovered from a woman of 80 years or more in good health. The specimen sequenced was blood. V usage is TRBV2 and J usage is TRBJ2-3; TRBD1 matches at 7 bases. The CDR3 coding sequence is TGTGCCACAAGACAGGGATTAAGGGATACGCAGTATTTT. It yields the protein CATRQGLRDTQYF. The variable domain in full, completed from reference TRBV2 and TRBJ2-3, reads EPEVTQTPSHQVTQMGQEVILRCVPISNHLYFYWYRQILGQKVEFLVSFYNNEISEKSEIFDDQFSVERPDGSNFTLKIRSTKLEDSAMYFCATRQGLRDTQYFGPGTRLTVL.